This T cell receptor (beta chain) was documented in a study of cytomegalovirus exposure and HLA in healthy donors. Study summary: In a previous analysis, about 100 million unique TCR beta sequences were found from 170 million or so T cells.

Researchers ran the PCR with 60 Vbeta and 13 Jbeta primers. TCRdb keeps only in-frame clones here, not all; method: immunoSEQ multiplex PCR. This table lists about 79,000 clones. The study's findings and limits: Roughly uniform depth of sequencing across donors was assumed in presence/absence analyses.

As for this clone: No antigen is known for it.

The sample consisted of PBMCs. This TCR derives from a man aged 25-45 years in good health and CMV-seronegative.

The CDR3 DNA reads as TGCGCCAGCAGCTTGGGACTAGTTAGCTCCTACAATGAGCAGTTCTTC. This gives the protein CASSLGLVSSYNEQFF. V gene TRBV5-1 combines with J gene TRBJ2-1, with D perhaps matching TRBD2 (6 bases). The length of the CDR3 is 16 residues. Trimming took off 0 bases at V and 0 bases at J, with 10 bases between the two ends. CDR1 SGHRS and CDR2 YFSETQ come from the germline V gene. Using reference TRBV5-1 and TRBJ2-1 for the parts outside the CDR3, the full variable domain is KAGVTQTPRYLIKTRGQQVTLSCSPISGHRSVSWYQQTPGQGLQFLFEYFSETQRNKGNFPGRFSGRQFSNSRSEMNVSTLELGDSALYLCASSLGLVSSYNEQFFGPGTRLTVL.